Many counts were recorded for the clone carrying this T cell receptor beta chain. Its antigen is as yet unknown. PCR was performed a second time for about 7 to 12 cycles using a sample-barcoded 5' primer and a J-beta primer mix. Using its own MiXCR run on the 5' RACE reads, TCRdb lists one record per CDR3 protein. The sample records around 1,700,000 distinct CDR3 sequences, approximately 30% being singletons. Per sample, at least 6 micrograms of total RNA were extracted. This CDR3 has 17 amino acids. V gave up 0 bases and J gave up 0 bases, with 15 bases separating them. From germline, CDR1 is SGHTA and CDR2 FQGNSA. The data were obtained in a study of blood T cells in healthy people across ages. Study-wide results and caveats: There were more naive CD4+ cells and higher diversity in long-lived donors than in aged donors. Estimates drawn from one million T cells were deemed to understate diversity. Percentage of naive T cells showed a strong correlation with TCR beta diversity.

The chain joins TRBV7-2 to TRBJ2-7, with D perhaps TRBD1 (5 bases). The sequence came from a woman in her 30s in good health. Source material: blood. The CDR3 nucleotides are TGTGCCAGCAGCTTAGCCTACCGTCCTGGGGCCTCCTACGAGCAGTACTTC. Translation: CASSLAYRPGASYEQYF.